The clone carrying this T cell receptor beta chain came up a few times. Its antigen is currently unknown. The sample originates from a study of T cell repertoires in cytomegalovirus infection. Study conclusions and caveats: Summed frequency of shared TCR beta families picked out CMV carriers who also had the relevant HLA.

There are 15 residues in the CDR3. J lost 4 bases, V lost 4 bases, and 5 bases had no gene match. Germline values: CDR1 LNHDA, CDR2 SQIVND (reference sequence). TCRdb passed the reads through MiXCR, listing each CDR3 protein once. The repertoire holds approximately 280,000 distinct CDR3 sequences, with roughly a fifth as singletons. The sample in question was cultured PBMCs, obtained from culture after CMV antigen stimulation. The chain uses TRBV19 and TRBJ2-5; 11 bases are a match to TRBD2. This receptor was obtained from a human donor in good health (CMV status not recorded). Some clones in this sample may be carry-over from other donors' samples. CDR3: CASSRRLAGRETQYF. The CDR3, as DNA: TGTGCCAGTAGTAGAAGACTAGCGGGACGAGAGACCCAGTACTTC.